This T cell receptor beta chain was captured by sequencing in a study of blood T cell repertoires in COVID-19. The wider study: Acute and convalescent COVID-19 samples came from the United States, Italy and Spain. The analysed material was cDNA or gDNA that came from T cells, B-cell-depleted T cells, or PBMCs.

The CDR3 contains 16 residues. Germline CDR1 and CDR2: ENHRY and SYGVKD. V gave up 0 bases and J gave up 3 bases; unmatched junction bases: 8. How the authors handled the data: Reference gene primer amplification gave nucleated cell count estimates. The table came from immunoSEQ multiplex PCR; TCRdb's copy has only in-frame clones and leaves some out. The V and J calls and clone size are taken from that table; D and trimming were inferred from the DNA. This sample has some 150,000 clones, with about four fifths found just once. The J gene is TRBJ2-7, the V gene TRBV10-3; 7 positions match TRBD1. Sequencing was carried out using peripheral blood. The TCR was taken from a human donor in a cohort sampled during active COVID-19. CDR3 DNA: TGTGCCATCAGTGAGTCCGGACAGGTAGGAATCTACGAGCAGTACTTC. It specifies CAISESGQVGIYEQYF.